This T cell receptor (beta chain) was captured by sequencing in a study of shared clonotypes between healthy human individuals. Each subset's genomic DNA was split evenly across several immunoSEQ plates. Here immunoSEQ multiplex PCR was the method, and the copy in TCRdb shows in-frame clones only, minus some. Of some 690,000 clones detected, 80% to 95% appear once; the ten largest clones hold 34%. Trimming left V 2 bases short and J 2 bases short, with 11 bases between. Germline V gene lookup returns CDR1 SNHLY and CDR2 FYNNEI. The CDR3 consists of 15 residues. Sequenced sample: memory CD8+ T cells from PBMCs. Subset described: CD45RO+ cells pooled with CCR7-negative TemRA cells. The source is a man aged 18 to 30 in good health. Some clones in this sample may be carry-over from other donors' samples. The chain couples TRBV2 to TRBJ2-3, with D possibly being TRBD2 (5 bases). DNA of the CDR3: TGTGCCAGCAGTGAATGGCGGGCTTCCACAGATACGCAGTATTTT. This gives the protein CASSEWRASTDTQYF.